A single sample is the source of the 22 T cell receptor beta chains below, sequenced in a study of sequential checkpoint blockade in melanoma (dated by TCRdb to about 2019). This sample's treatment or condition label indicates: randomized to nivolumab then ipilimumab (arm A) or the reverse (arm B). Library method: the immunoSEQ multiplex PCR assay. The table comes from immuneACCESS by way of TCRdb, which keeps in-frame sequences with V and J called. Part of the clones is missing from these tables; in studies checked, under half for an unresolved V gene and the rest for unknown reasons. The sample includes 13,000 to 15,000 clones, with around 73% observed a single time. Together, the top ten hold 25% to 35% of the sample. Source: CD8+ T cells sorted from blood (inferred from file names), taken from a patient given nivolumab and ipilimumab in sequence. Every receptor here comes from a human donor with melanoma.

The count of this clone is one. The rearrangement links TRBV10-3 to TRBJ2-7; a weak D match, TRBD2 (5 bases). V lost 0 bases and J lost 2, with 14 bases in between. Germline assignment: CDR1 ENHRY and CDR2 SYGVKD. The CDR3 length is 16 residues. The CDR3 DNA follows: TGTGCCATCAGTGAGTCCATCAGCGGAGGAGCCTACGAGCAGTACTTC. Translated: CAISESISGGAYEQYF.

J is TRBJ2-2 and V is TRBV9, with 15 bases fitting TRBD2. The germline V gene has CDR1 SGDLS and CDR2 YYNGEE. The CDR3 is 19 residues long. Germline trimming cut 4 bases from V and 4 bases from J; bases unmatched to any gene: 11. The CDR3, as DNA: TGTGCCAGCAGCTCACACGTGGGACTAGCGGGAGGAGGCACCGGGGAGCTGTTTTTT. The encoded protein is CASSSHVGLAGGGTGELFF.

This clone was recorded a few times. The chain uses TRBV2 and TRBJ2-7; tentative D call: TRBD1 (6 bases). The V and J ends lost 3 bases and 2 bases respectively, with 11 bases between them. Germline V gene data show CDR1 as SNHLY and CDR2 as FYNNEI. The CDR3 contains 14 residues. CDR3 amino acids: CASSDPDRAYEQYF. The CDR3 DNA sequence: TGTGCCAGCAGTGATCCGGACAGAGCCTACGAGCAGTACTTC.

The V call is TRBV6-1, the J call TRBJ2-7, with D possibly being TRBD1 (5 bases). The CDR3 contains 13 residues. With 3 bases removed from V and 3 bases from J, the gap between germline ends came to 9 bases. The V gene's germline CDR1 is MNHNS and CDR2 SASEGT. The DNA for the CDR3 is TGTGCCAGCAGTGACCACAGGATCTACGAGCAGTACTTC. Translation: CASSDHRIYEQYF.

The rearrangement joins TRBV6-9 to TRBJ2-7; D remains unclear. The germline gives CDR1 MNHGY, CDR2 SVAAGI. This CDR3 is 12 amino acids long. V gave up 4 bases and J gave up 7 bases, with 11 bases separating them. The CDR3 sequence is CASSSPADEQYF. In DNA, the CDR3 is TGTGCCAGCAGTTCCCCTGCGGATGAGCAGTACTTC.

This clone is termed medium-sized. The J gene is TRBJ2-5, the V gene TRBV6-1, with 7 bases matching TRBD2. The CDR3 is 15 residues long. Germline CDR1 is MNHNS and CDR2 is SASEGT. V dropped 6 bases and J dropped 1; count of bases not matched to a gene: 8. In nucleotides, the CDR3 is TGTGCCAGCAGAGGGACTACCTTATTCCAAGAGACCCAGTACTTC. Amino acid sequence: CASRGTTLFQETQYF.

V gene TRBV27 combines with J gene TRBJ1-2; D ambiguous. CDR1 is MNHEY, CDR2 SMNVEV, per germline (reference sequence). Trimming removed 3 bases at V and 4 bases at J, with 12 bases between. CDR3 size: 14 residues. The CDR3 is CASSFSSGAYGYTF. The CDR3 region has the DNA TGTGCCAGCAGTTTTTCGTCAGGCGCCTATGGCTACACCTTC.

Only a few counts were recorded for this clone. The V and J genes are TRBV6-1 and TRBJ1-4; D gene unclear. The CDR3 extends over 16 amino acids. V lost 1 base, J lost 2 bases, and 11 bases lay in between. The germline CDR1 and CDR2 sequences are MNHNS and SASEGT. This chain's CDR3 is CASSEEGWRTNEKLFF. The CDR3 nucleotides read TGTGCCAGCAGTGAAGAAGGGTGGAGGACTAATGAAAAACTGTTTTTT.

The chain links TRBV7-9 to TRBJ2-1; 7 positions match TRBD2. This CDR3 has 13 residues. Germline V gene data show CDR1 as SEHNR and CDR2 as FQNEAQ (reference sequence). V trimming: 1 base; J trimming: 14 bases; junction bases outside the gene matches: 8. The CDR3 protein is CASSLVLERGEFF. In DNA form, the CDR3 reads TGTGCCAGCAGCTTAGTTTTAGAGCGGGGAGAGTTCTTC.

This CDR3 is CASSARTGNDEQYF. Written as DNA, the CDR3 is TGTGCCAGCAGCGCCCGGACAGGGAACGACGAGCAGTACTTC. The rearrangement joins TRBV11-2 to TRBJ2-7; 8 positions match TRBD1. V lost 5 bases and J lost 5; bases outside the gene matches: 8. In germline, CDR1 is SGHAT, CDR2 FQNNGV. The CDR3 is 14 amino acids. The full variable domain, with the rest looked up from reference TRBV11-2 and TRBJ2-7, is EAGVAQSPRYKIIEKRQSVAFWCNPISGHATLYWYQQILGQGPKLLIQFQNNGVVDDSQLPKDRFSAERLKGVDSTLKIQPAKLEDSAVYLCASSARTGNDEQYFGPGTRLTVT.

The rearrangement joins TRBV2 to TRBJ2-7; 11 positions agree with TRBD2. Germline values: CDR1 SNHLY, CDR2 FYNNEI. V lost 6 bases and J lost 2; bases outside the gene matches: 6. The length of the CDR3 is 15 residues. The CDR3 region is CASRHGTSGAYEQYF. Written as DNA, the CDR3 is TGTGCCAGCAGGCACGGGACTAGCGGAGCCTACGAGCAGTACTTC. Complete variable domain (other parts from reference TRBV2 and TRBJ2-7): EPEVTQTPSHQVTQMGQEVILRCVPISNHLYFYWYRQILGQKVEFLVSFYNNEISEKSEIFDDQFSVERPDGSNFTLKIRSTKLEDSAMYFCASRHGTSGAYEQYFGPGTRLTVT.

The chain is built from TRBV9 and TRBJ2-1; 12 bases map to TRBD2. The CDR3 runs 15 residues. The V gene's germline CDR1 is SGDLS and CDR2 YYNGEE. After removal of 3 bases from V and 5 bases from J, the junction contained 3 bases not matched to a gene. Here the CDR3 DNA reads TGTGCCAGCAGCGGGGGACTAGCGGGCGACAATGAGCAGTTCTTC. Translation: CASSGGLAGDNEQFF.

There are a few counts of this clone. The chain recombines TRBV6-1 with TRBJ2-1, with TRBD1 matching over 7 bases. V shed 6 bases and J 5 bases; nucleotides not matched to a gene: 4. Germline loops: CDR1 MNHNS, CDR2 SASEGT. The CDR3 is made up of 13 amino acids. Here the CDR3 DNA reads TGTGCCAGCAGCCCTACAGGGGACAATGAGCAGTTCTTC. Protein sequence: CASSPTGDNEQFF.

This chain connects TRBV7-9 to TRBJ2-5, with unresolved D. The end of the DNA fits TRBJ2-7 better, so the J call may be wrong. The CDR3 consists of 12 residues. In germline, CDR1 is SEHNR, CDR2 FQNEAQ (reference sequence). This CDR3 is CASSLGSYEQYF. DNA for the CDR3: TGTGCCAGCAGCTTAGGATCCTACGAGCAGTACTTC.

This rearrangement joins TRBV7-9 to TRBJ2-5; TRBD2 matches at 7 bases. CDR1 and CDR2 from the germline V gene are SEHNR and FQNEAQ (reference sequence). J lost 3 bases, V lost 2 bases, and 3 bases had no gene match. The CDR3 is 14 amino acids. CDR3 loop: CASSLSGGEETQYF. DNA of the CDR3: TGTGCCAGCAGCTTAAGTGGGGGGGAAGAGACCCAGTACTTC.

The V call is TRBV9, the J call TRBJ2-3; a weak D match, TRBD2 (6 bases). Germline loops: CDR1 SGDLS, CDR2 YYNGEE. Trimming removed 3 bases from V and 6 bases from J, with 11 bases in between. The CDR3 has 13 amino acids. The CDR3 bases are TGTGCCAGCAGCGGCGGGGCACTCGATACGCAGTATTTT. Translated, it gives CASSGGALDTQYF.

The rearrangement links TRBV6-1 to TRBJ2-7; 8 bases align to TRBD1. Trimming removed 3 bases from V and 3 bases from J; junction bases left unmatched: 1. From germline, CDR1 is MNHNS and CDR2 SASEGT. The CDR3 runs 13 residues. The CDR3 reads CASSDGQGYEQYF. The CDR3 nucleotides read TGTGCCAGCAGTGACGGACAGGGCTACGAGCAGTACTTC.

The chain links TRBV5-5 to TRBJ2-7; TRBD2 agrees at 8 bases. The CDR3 runs 15 residues. Germline loops: CDR1 SGHKS, CDR2 YYEKEE (reference sequence). The junction had 5 bases not matched to a gene; V was cut back by 1 base and J by 2 bases. The chain's CDR3 is CASSLRAGGAYEQYF. The CDR3 DNA sequence: TGTGCCAGCAGCTTGAGGGCGGGGGGCGCCTACGAGCAGTACTTC.

The rearrangement links TRBV18 to TRBJ1-1; 8 bases are a match to TRBD1. This CDR3 is 18 amino acids long. Germline-derived CDR1 and CDR2 are KGHSH and LQKENI. Trimming at V came to 3 bases and at J to 0 bases, leaving 12 bases not matched to a gene. CDR3 sequence reads: CASSPEQGAPVMNTEAFF. As DNA, the CDR3 is TGTGCCAGCTCACCCGAGCAGGGGGCTCCTGTGATGAACACTGAAGCTTTCTTT.

The chain uses TRBV10-3 and TRBJ2-7; 7 bases agree with TRBD1. This CDR3 is 14 amino acids long. The junction had 4 bases not matched to a gene; V was cut back by 0 bases and J by 5 bases. CDR1 and CDR2 (germline): ENHRY, SYGVKD. CDR3 bases: TGTGCCATCAGTGAGTCCGCAGGGGGTCACGAGCAGTACTTC. Translation: CAISESAGGHEQYF.

This clone was observed once. The V gene is TRBV27, the J gene TRBJ1-1; TRBD1 matches 10 bases. CDR1 is MNHEY, CDR2 SMNVEV, per germline (reference sequence). V lost 3 bases to trimming and J lost 6 bases; unmatched junction nucleotides: 7. This CDR3 spans 15 amino acids. The CDR3 loop is CASSFSRDRGAEAFF. CDR3 bases: TGTGCCAGCAGTTTTTCCCGGGACAGGGGCGCTGAAGCTTTCTTT.

J is TRBJ2-7 and V is TRBV6-1; 9 bases fit TRBD1. After removal of 3 bases from V and 4 bases from J, the junction contained 7 bases not matched to a gene. The CDR3 length is 15 residues. Per the germline V gene, CDR1 is MNHNS and CDR2 is SASEGT. CDR3 DNA sequence: TGTGCCAGCAGTGACATAGACAGGGGGTTATACGAGCAGTACTTC. Its protein is CASSDIDRGLYEQYF.